This TCR beta chain was identified during a study of identical twins. The CDR3 has 16 residues. V gave up 0 bases and J gave up 4 bases, with 13 bases separating them. Germline CDR1 WNHNN, CDR2 SYGVQD (reference sequence). TCRdb itself ran the 5' RACE reads through MiXCR, one entry per CDR3 protein. This table holds hundreds of thousands of distinct CDR3 sequences, 8.6% found once. This same sample was also taken into another study, of yellow fever vaccine responses in identical twins.

The TCR comes from a woman aged 18-29 years in good health. J is TRBJ2-1 and V is TRBV10-1; D is unclear. The material sequenced was PBMCs. The CDR3 nucleotides read TGCGCCAGCAGTGAGTCAATAACTGTCCCTTACAATGAGCAGTTCTTC. Encoded protein: CASSESITVPYNEQFF.